One TCR beta chain is described in this entry. As yet, its antigen is unknown. This sample is drawn from a study of shared clonotypes between healthy human individuals. Study details: The study drew on a couple of women and a few men aged 18 to 49 as donors.

The protocol was immunoSEQ multiplex PCR, while the TCRdb copy is restricted to in-frame clones and leaves out a portion. There are 90,000 to 150,000 clones in the sample; 68% occur only once, and under 25% lies in the top ten. Study outcomes and limitations: Having only a few donors restricted how much genetic and exposure-history diversity was captured. Non-shared clonotypes had lower generation probabilities than those shared by all four donors.

The CDR3 consists of 15 residues. Looked up from germline, CDR1 is MNHEY and CDR2 is SMNVEV (reference sequence). The sample taken for sequencing was memory CD8+ T cells sorted from blood. The sample's subset: CD45RO+ cells pooled with CCR7-negative TemRA cells. The V and J genes are TRBV27 and TRBJ2-5, with 8 bases fitting TRBD1. The DNA end is a closer match to TRBJ2-7, so the J assignment may be wrong. The source is a woman aged 25 to 39 in good health. The CDR3 here is CASSRNPDRAHEQYF. CDR3 bases: TGTGCCAGCAGTCGCAACCCGGACAGGGCCCACGAGCAGTACTTC.